This T cell receptor (beta chain) is drawn from a study of T cell repertoires in cytomegalovirus infection. Findings of the study overall: HLA-C-restricted CMV-specific TCR beta clonotypes prevailed in the ex vivo response. Totalled public TCR beta family frequency picked out people who carried CMV plus the relevant HLA.

In germline, CDR1 is SGHTA, CDR2 FQGNSA. The ends were cut back, 4 bases at V and 1 base at J, with 10 bases in the middle. The CDR3 length is 14 residues. TCRdb itself ran the reads through MiXCR, one entry per CDR3 protein. Of 54,000 or so distinct CDR3 sequences listed, more than 25% are singletons. The table lists this clonotype with many counts. What it binds is not known. V gene TRBV7-2 combines with J gene TRBJ1-1; D ambiguous. Material: PBMCs, sequenced either directly or after in vitro stimulation (not recorded which). This clonotype was obtained from a human donor in good health (CMV status not recorded). Some clones in this sample may be carry-over from other donors' samples. The DNA for the CDR3 is TGTGCCAGCAGCTCCATTCTCGGGAACACTGAAGCTTTCTTT. This sequence encodes CASSSILGNTEAFF. Full variable domain (outside the CDR3, taken from reference TRBV7-2 and TRBJ1-1): GAGVSQSPSNKVTEKGKDVELRCDPISGHTALYWYRQSLGQGLEFLIYFQGNSAPDKSGLPSDRFSAERTGGSVSTLTIQRTQQEDSAVYLCASSSILGNTEAFFGQGTRLTVV.